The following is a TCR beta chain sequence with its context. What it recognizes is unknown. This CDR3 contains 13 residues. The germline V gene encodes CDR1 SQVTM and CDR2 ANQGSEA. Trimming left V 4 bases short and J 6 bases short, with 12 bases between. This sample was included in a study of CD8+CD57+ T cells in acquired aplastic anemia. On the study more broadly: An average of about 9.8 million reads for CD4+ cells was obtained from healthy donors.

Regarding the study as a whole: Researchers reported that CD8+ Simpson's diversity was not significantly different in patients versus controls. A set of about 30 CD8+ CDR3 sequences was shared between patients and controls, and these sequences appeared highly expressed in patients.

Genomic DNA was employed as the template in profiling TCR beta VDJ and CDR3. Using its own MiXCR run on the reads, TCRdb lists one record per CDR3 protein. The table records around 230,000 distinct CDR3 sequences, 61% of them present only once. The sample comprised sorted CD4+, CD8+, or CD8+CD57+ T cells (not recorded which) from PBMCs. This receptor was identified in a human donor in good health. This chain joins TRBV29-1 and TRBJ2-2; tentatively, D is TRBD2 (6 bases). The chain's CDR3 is CSVGGTFAGELFF. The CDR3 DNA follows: TGCAGCGTTGGCGGGACGTTCGCCGGGGAGCTGTTTTTT.